The entry below describes one T cell receptor (beta chain). This CDR3 contains 17 residues. The ends lost 4 bases at V and 2 bases at J; junction bases unmatched: 10. Germline assignment: CDR1 LNHDA and CDR2 SQIVND (reference sequence). This sample is drawn from a study of cytomegalovirus exposure and HLA in healthy donors. Clones were sequenced by immunoSEQ multiplex PCR, and TCRdb holds only the in-frame ones, with some missing. The sample has 82,000 or so clones, over 85% seen once. The TCR sequence derives from a woman aged 18 to 35 in good health and CMV-seronegative. The sample taken for sequencing was PBMCs. V usage is TRBV19 and J usage is TRBJ2-1; 8 bases are shared with TRBD1. In DNA, the CDR3 is TGTGCCAGTAGTAGAACAGGGACAGGAGTAACCTACAATGAGCAGTTCTTC. It encodes CASSRTGTGVTYNEQFF.